This T cell receptor beta chain was captured in a study of cytomegalovirus exposure and HLA in healthy donors. Study-wide results and caveats: For most TCR beta V segments, an earlier analysis put the productive rate at about 87% or about 30% of the time. Analyzed later, most CMV-associated TCR beta chains appeared HLA-restricted.

Primers for the PCR totalled 60 Vbeta and 13 Jbeta. The method was immunoSEQ multiplex PCR; TCRdb's version includes in-frame clones alone and lacks a portion of them. This repertoire shows about 180,000 clones, just over 75% found once; its top ten account for roughly 1.4%. To note about this clone: The antigen remains unidentified.

V shed 5 bases, J shed 5 bases, and the junction held 5 bases outside the gene matches. This CDR3 has 12 amino acids. Germline loops: CDR1 GTSNPN, CDR2 SVGIG (reference sequence). This receptor was taken from a young woman in good health and CMV-seropositive. Sample: PBMCs. J is TRBJ1-2 and V is TRBV30; TRBD1 aligns across 7 bases. In DNA, the CDR3 is TGTGCCTGGGCGGGGACAGCATATGGCTACACCTTC. Protein product: CAWAGTAYGYTF.